This T cell receptor beta chain appears in the sequencing data of a study of T cells after yellow fever vaccination. Trimming left V 0 bases short and J 0 bases short, with 10 bases between. Germline loops: CDR1 SGHRS, CDR2 YFSETQ. The CDR3 runs to 17 residues. TCRdb re-analysed the 5' RACE reads in MiXCR, keeping a single row per CDR3 protein. The table includes some 300,000 distinct CDR3 sequences, roughly 7.5% detected once. The sample consisted of PBMCs, taken approximately 40 days after the first yellow fever vaccination. This sequence originates from a man between 18 and 29 years old who received the YFV17D yellow fever vaccine. The chain recombines TRBV5-1 with TRBJ2-6, with D unresolved. The DNA for the CDR3 is TGCGCCAGCAGCTTGGAGCCCCGGGCCTCTGGGGCCAACGTCCTGACTTTC. Protein: CASSLEPRASGANVLTF.